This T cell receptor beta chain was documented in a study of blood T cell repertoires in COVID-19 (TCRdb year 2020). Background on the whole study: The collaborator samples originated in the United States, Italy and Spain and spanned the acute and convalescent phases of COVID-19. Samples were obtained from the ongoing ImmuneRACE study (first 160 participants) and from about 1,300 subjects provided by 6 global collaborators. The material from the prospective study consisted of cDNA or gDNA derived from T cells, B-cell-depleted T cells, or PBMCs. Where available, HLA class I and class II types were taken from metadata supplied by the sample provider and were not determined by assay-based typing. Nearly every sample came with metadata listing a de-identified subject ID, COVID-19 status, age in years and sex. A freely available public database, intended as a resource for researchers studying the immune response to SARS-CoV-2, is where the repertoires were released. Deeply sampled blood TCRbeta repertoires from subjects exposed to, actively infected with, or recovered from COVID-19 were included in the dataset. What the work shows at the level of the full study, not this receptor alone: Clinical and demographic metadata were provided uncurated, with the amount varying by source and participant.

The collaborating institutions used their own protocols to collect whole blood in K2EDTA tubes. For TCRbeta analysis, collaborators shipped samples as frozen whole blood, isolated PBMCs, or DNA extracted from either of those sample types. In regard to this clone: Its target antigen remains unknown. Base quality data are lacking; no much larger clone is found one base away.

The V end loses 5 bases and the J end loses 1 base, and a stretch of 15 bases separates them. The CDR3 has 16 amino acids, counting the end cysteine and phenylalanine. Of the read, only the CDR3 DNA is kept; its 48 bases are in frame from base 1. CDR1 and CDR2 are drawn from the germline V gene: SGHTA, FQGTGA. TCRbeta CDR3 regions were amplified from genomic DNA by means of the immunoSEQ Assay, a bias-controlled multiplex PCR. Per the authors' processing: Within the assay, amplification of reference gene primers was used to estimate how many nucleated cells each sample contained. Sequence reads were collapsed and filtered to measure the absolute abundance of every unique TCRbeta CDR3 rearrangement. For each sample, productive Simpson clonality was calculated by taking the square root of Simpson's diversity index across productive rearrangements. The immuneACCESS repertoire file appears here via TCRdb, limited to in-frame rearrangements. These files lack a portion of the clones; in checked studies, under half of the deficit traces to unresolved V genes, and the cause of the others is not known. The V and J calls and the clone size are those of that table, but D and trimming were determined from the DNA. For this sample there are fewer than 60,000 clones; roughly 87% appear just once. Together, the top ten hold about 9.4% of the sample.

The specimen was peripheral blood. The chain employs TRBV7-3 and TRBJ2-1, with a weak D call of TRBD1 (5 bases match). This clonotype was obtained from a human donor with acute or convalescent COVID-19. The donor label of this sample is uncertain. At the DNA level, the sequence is TGTGCCAGCAGCCCGACAGCTACCTGGTCCTACAATGAGCAGTTCTTC. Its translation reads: CASSPTATWSYNEQFF.